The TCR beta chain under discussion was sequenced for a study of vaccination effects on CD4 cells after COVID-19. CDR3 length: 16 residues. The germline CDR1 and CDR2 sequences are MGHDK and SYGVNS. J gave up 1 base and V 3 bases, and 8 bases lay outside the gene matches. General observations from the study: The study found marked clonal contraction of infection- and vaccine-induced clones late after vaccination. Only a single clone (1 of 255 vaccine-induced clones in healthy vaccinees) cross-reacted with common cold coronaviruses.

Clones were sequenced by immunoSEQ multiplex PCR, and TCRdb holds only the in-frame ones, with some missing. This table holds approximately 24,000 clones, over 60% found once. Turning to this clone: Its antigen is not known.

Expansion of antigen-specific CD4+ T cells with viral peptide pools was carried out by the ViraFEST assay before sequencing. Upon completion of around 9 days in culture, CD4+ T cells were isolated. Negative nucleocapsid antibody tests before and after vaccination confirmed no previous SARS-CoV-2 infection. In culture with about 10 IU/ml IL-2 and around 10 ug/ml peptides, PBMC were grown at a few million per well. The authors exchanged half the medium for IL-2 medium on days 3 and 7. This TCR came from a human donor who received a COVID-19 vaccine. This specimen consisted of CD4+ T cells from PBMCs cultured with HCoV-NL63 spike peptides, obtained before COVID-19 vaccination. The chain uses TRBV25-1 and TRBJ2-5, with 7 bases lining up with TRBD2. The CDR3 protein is CASSDGLLATQETQYF. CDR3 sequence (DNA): TGTGCCAGCAGTGACGGACTACTAGCGACCCAAGAGACCCAGTACTTC.